The rows below give T cell receptor beta chains drawn from one sample of a study of beta chain features in type 1 diabetes. The assay was immunoSEQ multiplex PCR, and TCRdb's table has in-frame clones only and misses some. This sample has a few hundred thousand clones, with 25% to 35% found just once. Sequencing was carried out using central memory CD4+ T cells from blood. Source of these receptors: a man aged 25-40 years in good health. The CDR3 runs from the conserved cysteine through the conserved F or W. The order of the fields is CDR3 length, V gene, clone size, D gene, J gene, CDR3 protein, CDR3 DNA. D genes are given only for firm matches. The size field is filled for only some rows; it gives once, few, many or a size class.

>15|TRBV29-1|-|-|TRBJ2-3
CSVESGALGADTQYF
TGCAGCGTTGAATCGGGGGCGTTAGGGGCAGATACGCAGTATTTT
>13|TRBV25-1|-|TRBD1|TRBJ1-1
CASNPGGGTEAFF
TGTGCCAGCAACCCAGGGGGTGGAACTGAAGCTTTCTTT
>13|TRBV5-6|-|-|TRBJ2-3
CASSFGEADTQYF
TGTGCCAGCAGCTTCGGGGAGGCAGATACGCAGTATTTT
>13|TRBV7-9|few|-|TRBJ2-1
CASSLGTYNEQFF
TGTGCCAGCAGCTTAGGGACTTACAATGAGCAGTTCTTC
>14|TRBV6-5|-|-|TRBJ1-3
CASSQDISGNTIYF
TGTGCCAGCAGCCAGGACATCTCTGGAAACACCATATATTTT
>13|TRBV27|few|-|TRBJ2-7
CASRRDGPYEQYF
TGTGCCAGCAGAAGGGACGGGCCCTACGAGCAGTACTTC
>13|TRBV29-1|few|-|TRBJ2-3
CSVVLQGGATQYF
TGCAGCGTTGTTTTACAGGGAGGGGCAACGCAGTATTTT
>13|TRBV2|few|-|TRBJ2-3
CASSFEFTDTQYF
TGTGCCAGCAGCTTTGAGTTCACAGATACGCAGTATTTT
>16|TRBV4-1|-|TRBD1|TRBJ2-3
CASSQPNRGSTDTQYF
TGCGCCAGCAGCCAACCTAACAGGGGAAGCACAGATACGCAGTATTTT
>15|TRBV5-4|once|-|TRBJ1-3
CASSLGGDSGNTIYF
TGTGCCAGCAGCTTAGGGGGGGACTCTGGAAACACCATATATTTT
>14|TRBV28|few|-|TRBJ2-5
CASSARQVQETQYF
TGTGCCAGCAGTGCCCGACAGGTCCAAGAGACCCAGTACTTC
>16|TRBV5-1|-|-|TRBJ1-1
CASSPFPGVMNTEAFF
TGCGCCAGCAGCCCGTTCCCGGGTGTGATGAACACTGAAGCTTTCTTT
>17|TRBV6-1|few|-|TRBJ2-3
CASSEGVAATSTDTQYF
TGTGCCAGCAGTGAAGGTGTAGCGGCCACTAGCACAGATACGCAGTATTTT
>15|TRBV2|-|-|TRBJ2-6
CASSTSGYGANVLTF
TGTGCCAGCAGTACCTCAGGGTATGGGGCCAACGTCCTGACTTTC
>15|TRBV9|-|-|TRBJ2-5
CASSVGQQYQETQYF
TGTGCCAGCAGCGTAGGTCAGCAGTACCAAGAGACCCAGTACTTC
>14|TRBV4-3|many|-|TRBJ2-2
CASSQGKEAGELFF
TGCGCCAGCAGCCAGGGAAAGGAAGCCGGGGAGCTGTTTTTT
>19|TRBV4-1|-|TRBD2|TRBJ2-1
CASSPSGGRMQGSYNEQFF
TGCGCCAGCAGCCCCTCGGGAGGGCGGATGCAGGGCTCCTACAATGAGCAGTTCTTC
>13|TRBV5-1|-|-|TRBJ1-1
CASSSRGNTEAFF
TGCGCCAGCAGTTCAAGGGGGAACACTGAAGCTTTCTTT
>16|TRBV18|-|-|TRBJ1-3
CASSPSVIIPGNTIYF
TGTGCCAGCTCACCAAGCGTTATCATCCCTGGAAACACCATATATTTT
>13|TRBV29-1|-|TRBD1|TRBJ2-7
CSVVWGQGLQQYF
TGCAGCGTTGTATGGGGACAGGGGCTGCAGCAGTACTTC
>13|TRBV5-6|few|TRBD2|TRBJ2-1
CASSPTSGSSQFF
TGTGCCAGCAGCCCGACTAGCGGAAGTTCGCAGTTCTTC
>14|TRBV15|-|-|TRBJ1-2
CATSKDRSDYGYTF
TGTGCCACCAGCAAAGACAGGTCGGACTATGGCTACACCTTC
>15|TRBV30|few|TRBD1|TRBJ2-7
CAWSPLRAGGNEQYF
TGTGCCTGGAGTCCCCTGCGGGCAGGGGGAAACGAGCAGTACTTC
>19|TRBV10-3|-|TRBD2|TRBJ2-7
CAISESPGGGTSGTYEQYF
TGTGCCATCAGTGAGTCCCCAGGGGGAGGGACTAGCGGCACCTACGAGCAGTACTTC
>12|TRBV6-6|few|-|TRBJ2-1
CASSIVRNEQFF
TGTGCCAGCAGCATAGTGCGGAATGAGCAGTTCTTC
>16|TRBV11-2|few|TRBD2|TRBJ2-7
CASSHPGTRGVVEQYF
TGTGCCAGCAGCCACCCCGGGACTAGAGGTGTAGTGGAGCAGTACTTC
>13|TRBV7-8|-|-|TRBJ2-7
CASSPEDGYEQYF
TGTGCCAGCAGCCCCGAGGACGGTTACGAGCAGTACTTC
>14|TRBV6-1|few|-|TRBJ2-1
CASSAEEAAIGQFF
TGTGCCAGCAGTGCGGAGGAGGCCGCAATCGGGCAGTTCTTC
>13|TRBV7-2|few|-|TRBJ1-3
CASSLAFGNTIYF
TGTGCCAGCAGCTTAGCTTTTGGAAACACCATATATTTT
>15|TRBV7-2|-|TRBD2|TRBJ2-2
CASSPSGGNTGELFF
TGTGCCAGCAGCCCTAGCGGGGGGAACACCGGGGAGCTGTTTTTT
>15|TRBV30|-|TRBD2|TRBJ2-1
CAWQFGLAVQNEQFF
TGTGCCTGGCAATTCGGACTAGCGGTCCAGAATGAGCAGTTCTTC
>14|TRBV28|many|TRBD1|TRBJ2-4
CASSSGTGRNIQYF
TGTGCCAGCAGCTCCGGGACAGGAAGGAACATTCAGTACTTC